The sequence of this T cell receptor beta chain was determined in a study of blood T cell dynamics during melanoma immunotherapy. General observations from the study: PBMC repertoires of eventual disease-control patients split at W3 into clonality or diversity gains.

Indicated time point: week 3, after first cycle of checkpoint inhibitor. Apart from a couple of fast progressors, RECIST 1.1 response was judged 12 weeks post-infusion. The CDR3 spans 14 residues. Per germline, CDR1 SGHNT and CDR2 YYREEE (reference sequence). Trimming cost V 3 bases and J 5 bases, with 14 bases left between them. Profiled with immunoSEQ multiplex PCR; TCRdb holds only in-frame clones, not every one. The sample has 10,000 to 12,000 clones; around nine tenths are singletons. A note on this clone: Its antigen remains unknown.

The specimen was blood, collected from a patient treated with checkpoint blockade. The clonotype was recovered from a human donor with melanoma. V is TRBV5-4 and J is TRBJ2-5, with TRBD1 as a possible D gene (6 bases). CDR3 sequence: CASSSWDIRETQYF. The DNA of the CDR3 is TGTGCCAGCAGCTCCTGGGACATCCGGGAGACCCAGTACTTC.